This TCR beta chain was profiled in a study of a mutant IDH1 vaccine in newly diagnosed glioma. Clones were sequenced by immunoSEQ multiplex PCR, and TCRdb holds only the in-frame ones, with some missing. The profile covers around 85,000 clones, with almost 85% appearing a single time and 2% to 2.5% taken by the ten largest. This clone was recorded at least ten times. Antigen specificity is unknown. CDR1 MNHEY and CDR2 SVGAGI come from the germline V gene. This CDR3 has 12 amino acids. Trimming removed 5 bases at V and 10 bases at J, with 14 bases between. Documented time point: week 23, last vaccination. The vaccine gave 300 ug of a 20-mer mutant IDH1 peptide subcutaneously per dose.

The source was PBMCs, collected from a glioma patient whose treatment included an IDH1 peptide vaccine. The chain employs TRBV6-5 and TRBJ1-1, with TRBD1 as a possible D gene (6 bases). The receptor was isolated from a man aged 25-45 years with glioma. Some clones in this sample may be carry-over from other donors' samples. DNA for the CDR3: TGTGCCAGCAGTCCCTGGCAGGGGACAGCTTTCTTT. Translated, it gives CASSPWQGTAFF.